This is a list of T cell receptor beta chains from one sample in a study of T cells in Graves' hyperthyroidism and ophthalmopathy. TCRdb reprocessed the multiplex PCR reads via MiXCR and lists one record per CDR3 protein. The sample lists over 350,000 distinct CDR3 sequences; more than 12% were seen once. Sequences were obtained from blood. The origin of the receptors is a man between 50 and 59 years old with Graves' ophthalmopathy. Both conserved end residues are trimmed from each CDR3. Fields, in order: V gene, J gene, CDR3 length, clone size, CDR3 protein. Size values are once, few and many counts, or a class for expanded clones, and some rows have none.

TRBV20-1	TRBJ2-5	11	many	SATRLPQETQY
TRBV3-1	TRBJ1-6	12	many	ASSPGQGAAPLH
TRBV29-1	TRBJ1-1	13	many	SVDSVSTVNTEAF
TRBV7-9	TRBJ2-1	13	many	ASSLATGSYNEQF
TRBV16	TRBJ2-3	11	few	ASSQSWSDTQY
TRBV19	TRBJ2-7	13	few	ASSLYGAGVYEQY
TRBV4-1	TRBJ2-7	13	-	ASSQAGTSSHEQY
TRBV15	TRBJ2-4	16	-	ATSRFVDRVRAKNIQY
TRBV28	TRBJ2-2	15	many	ASSWLADPSNTGELF
TRBV19	TRBJ1-3	15	-	ASRLGPSSYSGNTIY
TRBV12-3/TRBV12-4	TRBJ1-1	8	few	ASINVRAF
TRBV19	TRBJ2-3	14	-	ASSKQLAGGTDTQY
TRBV6-2/TRBV6-3	TRBJ2-2	13	-	ASSYSVIDTGELF
TRBV28	TRBJ2-7	13	many	ASSLSSGGGYEQY
TRBV3-1	TRBJ2-7	11	many	ASSQDPKAEQY
TRBV11-3	TRBJ2-7	15	many	ASSLGRGGTGPYEQY
TRBV11-3	TRBJ1-1	11	-	ASSPPENTEAF
TRBV10-3	TRBJ2-2	12	few	AIDSGSNTGELF
TRBV15	TRBJ2-6	15	-	ATSRDHSRGDPNVLT
TRBV14	TRBJ2-1	13	few	ASSRTTSSYNEQF
TRBV6-1	TRBJ2-6	13	-	ASSDRDSGANVLT
TRBV28	TRBJ2-7	13	once	ASSHTSGTTYEQY
TRBV5-1	TRBJ2-7	13	many	ASSKGLPTRYEQY
TRBV27	TRBJ2-3	17	many	ASSLPLAGGPLSTDTQY
TRBV18	TRBJ1-1	13	-	ASSQNGLILAEAF
TRBV7-2	TRBJ2-7	13	many	ASSSLAGVRGEQY
TRBV18	TRBJ1-1	12	many	ASSPFQGSTEAF
TRBV29-1	TRBJ2-5	12	many	SEPGQNEQETQY
TRBV20-1	TRBJ2-7	13	many	SASATRHVPYEQY
TRBV27	TRBJ2-1	12	-	ASSPINYGNEQF
TRBV27	TRBJ1-1	10	many	ASSPPGSEAF
TRBV25-1	TRBJ2-3	13	-	ASSDRGQTTDTQY
TRBV5-4	TRBJ1-1	12	few	ASSITGSDTEAF
TRBV9	TRBJ2-5	13	-	ASSLVKWTQETQY
TRBV24-1	TRBJ1-2	11	many	ATSDAANYGYT
TRBV5-1	TRBJ2-4	13	many	ASSVLDQGANIQY
TRBV4-1	TRBJ2-7	13	-	ASRPDRGGSYEQY
TRBV5-8	TRBJ1-4	14	many	ASSPEVGPRAEKLF
TRBV12-3/TRBV12-4	TRBJ2-7	15	many	ASSFLGAGGGTRGQY
TRBV19	TRBJ1-5	15	-	ASSIEAEGTGNQPQH
TRBV2	TRBJ2-7	13	many	ASRVSGQGAFEQY